This T cell receptor (beta chain) stems from a study of blood T cell repertoires in COVID-19. About the research overall: PBMCs, B-cell-depleted T cells, or T cells were the source of the cDNA or gDNA that made up the material.

TCRdb keeps only in-frame clones here, not all; method: immunoSEQ multiplex PCR. The repertoire includes 150,000 to 200,000 clones, roughly 87% of them detected once, and around 1.4% sits in the top ten. Trimming removed 10 bases from V and 2 bases from J, with 17 bases in between. The CDR3 sequence is 14 residues long. Sequences were obtained from peripheral blood. The J gene is TRBJ1-2, the V gene TRBV23-1, with D perhaps TRBD1 (5 bases). Being an ORF, TRBV23-1 has a function that is uncertain. The sequence was collected from a woman in her fifties or sixties with acute or convalescent COVID-19. This chain's CDR3 is CATPLGGRNYGYTF. In DNA, the CDR3 is TGCGCCACCCCCCTGGGGGGAAGGAACTATGGCTACACCTTC.